These 6 T cell receptor beta chains were sequenced from one sample in a study of vaccination effects on CD4 cells after COVID-19. What these receptors recognize is not known. Sequencing used immunoSEQ multiplex PCR; TCRdb keeps in-frame clones, though not all of them. The table records 40,000 or so clones, around 66% of them present only once. Expansion of antigen-specific CD4+ T cells with viral peptide pools was carried out by the ViraFEST assay before sequencing. Having been cultured for about 10 days, the cells underwent CD4+ T cell isolation. Convalescent patients had PCR-confirmed SARS-CoV-2 infection between March and December 2020. The sequencing here drew on CD4+ T cells from PBMCs cultured with a peptide pool, taken before COVID-19 vaccination. All receptors derive from a human donor who had a prior SARS-CoV-2 infection.

The rearrangement joins TRBV27 to TRBJ1-1; D is perhaps TRBD1 (6 bases). V gave up 2 bases and J gave up 3 bases, with 10 bases separating them. The CDR3 has 14 residues. The V gene's germline CDR1 is MNHEY and CDR2 SMNVEV (reference sequence). The CDR3 DNA reads TGTGCCAGCAGTTTAGGGGGGGCGGACACTGAAGCTTTCTTT. This sequence encodes CASSLGGADTEAFF.

This clone was counted only a few times. CDR3 amino acids: CASSMPPSRAGYTF. CDR3 bases: TGTGCCAGTAGTATGCCCCCAAGTCGGGCTGGCTACACCTTC. V is TRBV19 and J is TRBJ1-2; unclear D gene. CDR1 and CDR2 from the germline V gene are LNHDA and SQIVND (reference sequence). The CDR3 extends over 14 amino acids. The germline V and J ends were trimmed by 3 bases and 7 bases, with 15 bases remaining between them.

This chain joins TRBV4-1 and TRBJ2-2, with TRBD1 matching over 10 bases. Unmatched junction bases numbered 3, after V lost 4 bases and J lost 4 bases. This CDR3 is 15 amino acids long. Per germline, CDR1 MGHRA and CDR2 YSYEKL. DNA of the CDR3: TGCGCCAGCAGCCCGGGACAGGGGATCACCGGGGAGCTGTTTTTT. This gives the protein CASSPGQGITGELFF.

Of note for this clone: A read error may produce the germline difference seen at one junction end. The chain links TRBV18 to TRBJ1-4; D is undetermined. The CDR3 length is 14 residues. From germline, CDR1 is KGHSH and CDR2 LQKENI. CDR3 sequence reads: CASSPQRANEKLFF. The CDR3 bases are TGTGCCAGCTCACCACAGAGGGCTAACGAAAAACTGTTTTTT. Full variable domain (missing parts from reference TRBV18 and TRBJ1-4): NAGVMQNPRHLVRRRGQEARLRCSPMKGHSHVYWYRQLPEEGLKFMVYLQKENIIDESGMPKERFSAEFPKEGPSILRIQQVVRGDSAAYFCASSPQRANEKLFFGSGTQLSVL.

This chain connects TRBV9 to TRBJ2-1; TRBD2 might be the D (6 bases). V was pared by 0 bases and J by 10 bases, with 14 bases between. The CDR3 runs 14 residues. In germline, CDR1 is SGDLS, CDR2 YYNGEE. DNA of the CDR3: TGTGCCAGCAGCGTAGAAGGCCGGAGGGAAGAGCAGTTCTTC. Its protein product is CASSVEGRREEQFF.

This clone was seen a handful of times. This chain uses TRBV5-6 with TRBJ1-4; D gene uncertain. V shed 3 bases and J shed 10 bases, with 13 bases lying between them. The germline V gene encodes CDR1 SGHDT and CDR2 YYEEEE. The CDR3 extends over 13 amino acids. The CDR3 loop is CASSYEPLGKLFF. In DNA form, the CDR3 reads TGTGCCAGCAGCTACGAGCCATTGGGAAAACTGTTTTTT.